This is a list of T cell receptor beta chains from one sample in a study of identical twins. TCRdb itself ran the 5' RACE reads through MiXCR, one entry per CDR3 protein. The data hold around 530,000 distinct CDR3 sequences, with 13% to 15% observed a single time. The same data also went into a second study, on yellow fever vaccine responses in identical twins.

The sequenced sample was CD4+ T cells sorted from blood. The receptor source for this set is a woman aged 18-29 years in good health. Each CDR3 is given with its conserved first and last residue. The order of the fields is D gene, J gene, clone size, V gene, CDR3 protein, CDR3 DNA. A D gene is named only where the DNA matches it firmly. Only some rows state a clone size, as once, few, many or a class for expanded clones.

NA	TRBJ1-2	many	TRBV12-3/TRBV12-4	CASSPVTGIRGYTF	TGTGCCAGCAGTCCGGTCACAGGGATACGTGGCTACACCTTC
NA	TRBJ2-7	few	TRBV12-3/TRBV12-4	CASSLEQWTVYEQYF	TGTGCCAGCAGTCTAGAGCAATGGACCGTCTACGAGCAGTACTTC
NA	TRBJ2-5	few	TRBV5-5	CASSSKAGQGIQETQYF	TGTGCCAGCAGCTCAAAGGCGGGGCAGGGAATACAAGAGACCCAGTACTTC
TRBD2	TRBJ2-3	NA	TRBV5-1	CASSSGLAGGRWTQYF	TGCGCCAGCAGCTCGGGACTAGCGGGAGGAAGGTGGACGCAGTATTTT
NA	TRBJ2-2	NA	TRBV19	CASSIEGGTGELFF	TGTGCCAGTAGTATTGAGGGGGGCACCGGGGAGCTGTTTTTT
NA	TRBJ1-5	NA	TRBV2	CASKTDSESNQPQHF	TGTGCCAGCAAGACTGACAGCGAAAGCAATCAGCCCCAGCATTTT
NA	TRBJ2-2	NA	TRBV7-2	CATSGRAMNTGELFF	TGTGCGACCTCGGGCCGAGCAATGAACACCGGGGAGCTGTTTTTT
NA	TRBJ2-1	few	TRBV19	CASSIKGSYNEQFF	TGTGCCAGTAGTATTAAGGGCTCCTACAATGAGCAGTTCTTC
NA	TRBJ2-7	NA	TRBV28	CASSFRRSASYEQYF	TGTGCCAGCAGTTTTCGTCGTAGCGCCTCCTACGAGCAGTACTTC
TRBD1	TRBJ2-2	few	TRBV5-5	CASSWGQALNTGELFF	TGTGCCAGCAGCTGGGGACAGGCTCTGAACACCGGGGAGCTGTTTTTT
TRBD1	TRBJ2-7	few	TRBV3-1	CASSPPGTVPWQYF	TGTGCCAGCAGCCCACCCGGGACAGTTCCTTGGCAGTACTTC
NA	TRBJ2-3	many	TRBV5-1	CASSLQTGATDTQYF	TGCGCCAGCAGTCTCCAGACGGGGGCCACAGATACGCAGTATTTT
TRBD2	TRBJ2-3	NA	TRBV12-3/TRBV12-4	CASKFRLAGATGTDTQYF	TGTGCCAGCAAATTCAGGCTAGCGGGGGCCACTGGCACAGATACGCAGTATTTT
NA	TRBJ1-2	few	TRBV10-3	CAISDSVQFQGYTF	TGTGCCATCAGTGATTCAGTGCAGTTTCAGGGCTACACCTTC
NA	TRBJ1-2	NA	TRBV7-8	CASSLDYGHYGYTF	TGTGCCAGCAGCTTAGACTACGGACACTATGGCTACACCTTC
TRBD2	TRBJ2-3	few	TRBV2	CASSGLAGANTQYF	TGTGCCAGCAGTGGACTAGCGGGAGCAAATACGCAGTATTTT
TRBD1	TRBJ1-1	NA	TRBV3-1	CASSNRGGRTEAFF	TGTGCCAGCAGCAACAGGGGTGGGAGGACCGAAGCTTTCTTT
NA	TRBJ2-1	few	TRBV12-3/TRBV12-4	CASSSTFRRTSYNEQFF	TGTGCCAGCAGCTCAACGTTCCGGCGGACTTCCTACAATGAGCAGTTCTTC
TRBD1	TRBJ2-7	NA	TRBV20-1	CSASGTGGPYEQYF	TGCAGTGCTAGTGGGACAGGGGGACCCTACGAGCAGTACTTC
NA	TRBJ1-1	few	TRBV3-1	CASSQGTGTEAFF	TGTGCCAGCAGCCAAGGGACGGGGACTGAAGCTTTCTTT
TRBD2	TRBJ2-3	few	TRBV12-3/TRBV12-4	CASSSNTGGTQYF	TGTGCCAGCAGTTCGAACACGGGGGGGACGCAGTATTTT
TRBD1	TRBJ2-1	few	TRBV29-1	CSVGGTGFNEQFF	TGCAGCGTTGGGGGGACAGGGTTCAATGAGCAGTTCTTC
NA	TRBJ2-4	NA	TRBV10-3	CAISDPPGGGSIAKNIQYF	TGTGCCATCAGTGACCCACCAGGTGGGGGCTCGATAGCCAAAAACATTCAGTACTTC
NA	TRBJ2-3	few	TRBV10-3	CAISGRTTADTQYF	TGTGCCATCAGTGGCCGGACAACCGCAGATACGCAGTATTTT
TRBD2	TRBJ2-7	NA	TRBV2	CASINGLAAPYEQYF	TGTGCCAGCATTAATGGACTAGCGGCTCCCTACGAGCAGTACTTC
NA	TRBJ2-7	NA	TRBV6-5	CASSYRAGVEQYF	TGTGCCAGCAGTTACAGGGCAGGGGTCGAGCAGTACTTC
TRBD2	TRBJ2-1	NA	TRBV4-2	CASSHPPRLAGNLMSYNEQFF	TGTGCCAGCAGCCACCCCCCGAGACTAGCGGGTAATTTGATGTCGTACAATGAGCAGTTCTTC
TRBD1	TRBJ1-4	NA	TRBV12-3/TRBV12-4	CASSSDRVEGEKLFF	TGTGCCAGCAGTTCCGACAGGGTCGAGGGTGAAAAACTGTTTTTT
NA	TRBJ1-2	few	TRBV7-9	CASSLVGEPKGYTF	TGTGCCAGCAGCTTAGTCGGTGAGCCAAAAGGCTACACCTTC
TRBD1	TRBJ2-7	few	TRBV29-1	CSVLHGTATYEQYF	TGCAGCGTTTTACACGGGACAGCGACCTACGAGCAGTACTTC
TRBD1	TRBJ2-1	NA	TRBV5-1	CASSTGQGMGNEQFF	TGCGCCAGCAGCACGGGACAGGGAATGGGCAATGAGCAGTTCTTC
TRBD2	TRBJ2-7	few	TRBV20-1	CSAEAGPSSYEQYF	TGCAGTGCCGAAGCGGGGCCTAGCTCCTACGAGCAGTACTTC
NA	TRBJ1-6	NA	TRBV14	CASSQALRSPLHF	TGTGCCAGCAGCCAAGCACTGCGATCACCCCTCCACTTT
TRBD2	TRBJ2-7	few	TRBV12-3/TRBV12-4	CASSEGTSGRYEQYF	TGTGCCAGCAGCGAGGGGACTAGCGGGAGGTACGAGCAGTACTTC